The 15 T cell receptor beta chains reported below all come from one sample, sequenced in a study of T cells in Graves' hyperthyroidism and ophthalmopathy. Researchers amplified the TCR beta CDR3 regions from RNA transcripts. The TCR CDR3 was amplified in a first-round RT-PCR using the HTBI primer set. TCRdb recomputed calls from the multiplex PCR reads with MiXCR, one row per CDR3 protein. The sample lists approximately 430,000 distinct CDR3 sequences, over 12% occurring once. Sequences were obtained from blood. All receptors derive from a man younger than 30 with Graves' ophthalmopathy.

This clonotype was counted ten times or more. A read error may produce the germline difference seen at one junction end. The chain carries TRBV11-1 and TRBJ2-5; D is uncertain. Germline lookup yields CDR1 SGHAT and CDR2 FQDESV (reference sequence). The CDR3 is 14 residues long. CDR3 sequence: CASGLSGFQETQYF. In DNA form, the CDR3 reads TGTGCCAGCGGCTTGTCCGGGTTTCAAGAGACCCAGTACTTC.

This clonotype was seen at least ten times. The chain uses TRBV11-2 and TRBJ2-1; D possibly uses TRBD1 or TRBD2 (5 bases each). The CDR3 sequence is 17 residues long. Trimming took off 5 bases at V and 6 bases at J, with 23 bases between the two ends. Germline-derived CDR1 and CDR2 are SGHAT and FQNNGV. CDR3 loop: CASSPDPGTSYPNEQFF. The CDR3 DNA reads TGTGCCAGCAGCCCAGACCCCGGGACCTCATATCCCAATGAGCAGTTCTTC.

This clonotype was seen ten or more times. The CDR3 DNA reads TGCAGCGTTGACCCAACTAGCGACCCCCAAGAGACCCAGTACTTC. This codes for CSVDPTSDPQETQYF. This chain connects TRBV29-1 to TRBJ2-5; 7 positions match TRBD2. The CDR3 spans 15 residues. J lost 1 base, V lost 3 bases, and 8 bases had no gene match. Germline assignment: CDR1 SQVTM and CDR2 ANQGSEA.

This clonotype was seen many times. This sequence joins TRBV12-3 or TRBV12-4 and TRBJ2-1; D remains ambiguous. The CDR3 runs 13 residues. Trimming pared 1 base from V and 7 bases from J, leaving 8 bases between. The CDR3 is CASSLDRSNEQFF. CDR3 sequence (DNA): TGTGCCAGCAGTTTAGATAGGTCGAATGAGCAGTTCTTC.

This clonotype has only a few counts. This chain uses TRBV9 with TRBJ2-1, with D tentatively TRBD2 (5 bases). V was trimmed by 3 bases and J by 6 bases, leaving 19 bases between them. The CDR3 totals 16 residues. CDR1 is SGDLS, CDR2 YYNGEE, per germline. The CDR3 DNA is TGTGCCAGCAGCGACGGACTGTCCAGCGGAGGCAATGAGCAGTTCTTC. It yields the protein CASSDGLSSGGNEQFF.

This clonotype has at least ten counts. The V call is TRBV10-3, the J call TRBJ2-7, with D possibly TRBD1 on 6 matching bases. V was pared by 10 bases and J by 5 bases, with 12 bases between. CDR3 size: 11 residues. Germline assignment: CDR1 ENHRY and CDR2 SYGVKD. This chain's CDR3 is CATLTGNEQYF. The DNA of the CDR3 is TGTGCCACCCTTACAGGGAACGAGCAGTACTTC.

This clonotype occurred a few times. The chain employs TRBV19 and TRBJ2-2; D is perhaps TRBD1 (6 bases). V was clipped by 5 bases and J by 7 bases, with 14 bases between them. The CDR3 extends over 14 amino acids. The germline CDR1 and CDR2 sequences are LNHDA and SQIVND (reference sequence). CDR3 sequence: CASSSEQGHGELFF. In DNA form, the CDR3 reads TGTGCCAGTAGTTCAGAACAGGGTCACGGGGAGCTGTTTTTT.

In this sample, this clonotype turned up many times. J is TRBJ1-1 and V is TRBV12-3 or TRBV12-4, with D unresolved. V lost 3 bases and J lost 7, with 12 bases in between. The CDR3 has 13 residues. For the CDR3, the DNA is TGTGCCAGCAGTTTTGGCCAACGCAATGAAGCTTTCTTT. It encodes CASSFGQRNEAFF.

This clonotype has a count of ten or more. The CDR3 nucleotides are TGTGCCAGCAGCTTTAGGGCGGGAGGAACAGATACGCAGTATTTT. It codes for CASSFRAGGTDTQYF. V gene TRBV7-2 combines with J gene TRBJ2-3, with 8 bases lining up with TRBD2. After removal of 3 bases from V and 3 bases from J, the junction contained 5 bases not matched to a gene. The germline CDR1 and CDR2 sequences are SGHTA and FQGNSA. The CDR3 has 15 amino acids.

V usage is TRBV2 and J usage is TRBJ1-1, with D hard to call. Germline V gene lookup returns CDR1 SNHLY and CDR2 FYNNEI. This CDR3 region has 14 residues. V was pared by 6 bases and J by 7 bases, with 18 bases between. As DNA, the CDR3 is TGTGCCAGCAGCCAAGCCAATGACAAGTTTGAAGCTTTCTTT. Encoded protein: CASSQANDKFEAFF.

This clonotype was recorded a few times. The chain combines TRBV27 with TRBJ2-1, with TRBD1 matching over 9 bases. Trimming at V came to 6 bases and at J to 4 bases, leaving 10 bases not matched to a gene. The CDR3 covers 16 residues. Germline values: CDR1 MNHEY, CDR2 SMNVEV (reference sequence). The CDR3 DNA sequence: TGTGCCAGCAGACAATGGGCCGGGACAGGGTACAATGAGCAGTTCTTC. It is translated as CASRQWAGTGYNEQFF.

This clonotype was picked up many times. The CDR3 nucleotides read TGTGCCAGCAGCCAAGAATATGGCAATCAGCCCCAGCATTTT. Amino acid sequence: CASSQEYGNQPQHF. The chain recombines TRBV3-1 with TRBJ1-5; unclear D gene. Germline-derived CDR1 and CDR2 are LGHDT and YNNKEL (reference sequence). The V gene lost 0 bases and the J gene lost 2 bases, with 5 bases spanning the gap. This CDR3 has 14 amino acids.

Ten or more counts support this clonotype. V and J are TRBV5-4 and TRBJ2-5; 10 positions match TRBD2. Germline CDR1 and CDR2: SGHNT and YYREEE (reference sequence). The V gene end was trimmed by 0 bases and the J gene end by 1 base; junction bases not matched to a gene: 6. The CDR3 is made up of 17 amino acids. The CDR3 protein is CASSLVGLAVSQETQYF. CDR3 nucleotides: TGTGCCAGCAGCTTGGTAGGACTAGCGGTTTCCCAAGAGACCCAGTACTTC.

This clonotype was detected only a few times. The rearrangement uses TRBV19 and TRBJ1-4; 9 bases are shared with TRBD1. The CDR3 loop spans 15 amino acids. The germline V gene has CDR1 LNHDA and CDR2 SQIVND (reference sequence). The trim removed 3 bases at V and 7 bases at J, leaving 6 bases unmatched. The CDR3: CASSINRGQGEKLFF. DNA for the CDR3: TGTGCCAGTAGTATCAACAGGGGGCAGGGTGAAAAACTGTTTTTT. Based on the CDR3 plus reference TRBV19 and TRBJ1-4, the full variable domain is DGGITQSPKYLFRKEGQNVTLSCEQNLNHDAMYWYRQDPGQGLRLIYYSQIVNDFQKGDIAEGYSVSREKKESFPLTVTSAQKNPTAFYLCASSINRGQGEKLFFGSGTQLSVL.

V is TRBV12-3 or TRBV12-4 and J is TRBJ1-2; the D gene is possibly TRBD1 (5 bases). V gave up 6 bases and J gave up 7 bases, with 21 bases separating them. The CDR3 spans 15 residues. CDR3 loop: CASSLGQGGRFGYTF. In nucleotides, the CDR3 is TGTGCCAGCAGCCTGGGGCAGGGTGGAAGATTTGGCTACACCTTC.